This TCR beta chain was sequenced during a study of cytomegalovirus exposure and HLA in healthy donors. This CDR3 contains 16 residues. The V gene's germline CDR1 is SQVTM and CDR2 ANQGSEA. Losses at the gene ends were 4 bases for V and 5 bases for J; bases not matched to a gene: 13. 60 Vbeta and 13 Jbeta primers were used in PCR. TCRdb's table, derived via immunoSEQ multiplex PCR, lists solely in-frame clones and lacks some. The sample has about 140,000 clones; nearly 80% are singletons. Overall study results and limits: Cytomegalovirus-associated TCR beta chains were listed, numbering 150 to 200.

With regard to this clone: Its cognate antigen is unknown.

The gene calls are TRBV29-1 and TRBJ2-3, with 9 bases lining up with TRBD2. Sequencing used PBMCs. This clonotype was sampled from a man in his thirties or forties in good health and CMV-seronegative. CDR3 bases: TGCAGCGTTGTTGCCCCCTTAGCGGGAGTTAAAGATACGCAGTATTTT. Encoded protein: CSVVAPLAGVKDTQYF.